Listed below are T cell receptor beta chains from one sample, sequenced in a study of T cell clones after liver transplantation. Using immunoSEQ multiplex PCR, the repertoire was profiled, and TCRdb retains in-frame clones only, with some absent. The sample has about 75,000 clones, roughly 80% seen once; the top ten hold around 2.2%. The sequenced sample was CD4+ T cells from blood, obtained around 48 months after liver transplant. Every receptor here comes from a human patient who received a liver transplant. A subset of T cells may come from the graft donor. Each CDR3 is given with its conserved first and last residue. The order of the fields is V gene, clone size, D gene, J gene, CDR3 DNA, CDR3 protein. A D gene is named only where the DNA matches it firmly. Expanded clones are given a class, and other clones once, few, many or no size at all.

TRBV6-1	NA	TRBD1	TRBJ2-5	TGTGCCAGCAGGACAGGGACGGCAGAGACCCAGTACTTC	CASRTGTAETQYF
TRBV29-1	NA	NA	TRBJ2-5	TGCAGCGTTGAAGATTGGCCATCCCTCCAAGAGACCCAGTACTTC	CSVEDWPSLQETQYF
TRBV7-3	few	TRBD1	TRBJ1-6	TGTGCCAGCAGCGTTCAGGGGGGGAATTCACCCCTCCACTTT	CASSVQGGNSPLHF
TRBV7-9	NA	TRBD2	TRBJ2-5	TGTGCCAGCAGCTCCGGACTAGTTCAAGAGACCCAGTACTTC	CASSSGLVQETQYF
TRBV7-7	NA	NA	TRBJ1-2	TGTGCCAGCAGCTTAGACGGTATGACCATTTTGGAAACCGGCTACACCTTC	CASSLDGMTILETGYTF
TRBV5-1	few	TRBD1	TRBJ1-2	TGCGCCAGCAGCCGGGACAGGGATGGCTACACCTTC	CASSRDRDGYTF
TRBV7-2	once	TRBD1	TRBJ1-3	TGTGCCAGCAGTTCCGGGACAGGGGCTGGAAACACCATATATTTT	CASSSGTGAGNTIYF
TRBV7-2	once	NA	TRBJ2-7	TGTGCCAGCAGCCCACAGGGGGGGTACGAGCAGTACTTC	CASSPQGGYEQYF
TRBV2	once	TRBD1	TRBJ1-4	TGTGCCAGCGGACAGGGTATGGGTGAAAAACTGTTTTTT	CASGQGMGEKLFF
TRBV6-6	once	TRBD2	TRBJ2-7	TGTGCCAGCACCCCTGCGGGGGAAGGAAGCTCCTACGAGCAGTACTTC	CASTPAGEGSSYEQYF
TRBV4-3	once	NA	TRBJ2-1	TGCGCCAGCAGCCAAGATAGCTCCCTCGGGGTTAATGAGCAGTTCTTC	CASSQDSSLGVNEQFF
TRBV14	NA	NA	TRBJ1-1	TGTGCCAGCAGCCAAGGACTTAACACGGAAATTGAAGCTTTCTTT	CASSQGLNTEIEAFF
TRBV19	NA	NA	TRBJ2-1	TGTGCCAGTAGTATCTTCAAAACGGCGGGCCCACTGTACAATGAGCAGTTCTTC	CASSIFKTAGPLYNEQFF
TRBV4-1	few	NA	TRBJ1-1	TGCGCCAGCAGCCATGGAGGATCGGGCTTCGGAAACACTGAAGCTTTCTTT	CASSHGGSGFGNTEAFF
TRBV7-2	NA	NA	TRBJ2-2	TGTGCCAGCAGCCCTCTAGCTTCGGGGGAGCTGTTTTTT	CASSPLASGELFF
TRBV7-2	few	NA	TRBJ1-2	TGTGCCAGCAGCAATCCCAAGCGCGGGGGGCGCGGTGGCTACACCTTC	CASSNPKRGGRGGYTF
TRBV29-1	NA	TRBD2	TRBJ2-7	TGCAGCGTCGCTAGCGGGGCGACCTACGAGCAGTACTTC	CSVASGATYEQYF
TRBV5-4	NA	TRBD1	TRBJ1-2	TGTGCCAGCAGCTTCGGCAGGGGGGACTATGGCTACACCTTC	CASSFGRGDYGYTF
TRBV5-1	NA	NA	TRBJ2-2	TGCGCCAGCAGCTTGAGGAGCCAGGGAGGAGGCGGGGAGCTGTTTTTT	CASSLRSQGGGGELFF
TRBV9	NA	NA	TRBJ1-5	TGTGCCAGCAGCGTAACCGGGGATCCCGAGGATCAGCCCCAGCATTTT	CASSVTGDPEDQPQHF
TRBV27	NA	TRBD1	TRBJ1-2	TGTGCCAGCAGTACCCGAGGCCGGGCAGGGGGCAGCTATGGCTACACCTTC	CASSTRGRAGGSYGYTF
TRBV7-2	once	NA	TRBJ1-1	TGTGCCAGCAGCTTAGGGGGTCGGGGGAACGAAGCTTTCTTT	CASSLGGRGNEAFF
TRBV6-5	NA	TRBD1	TRBJ1-1	TGTGCCAGCAGTTACCGGGACAGGTTCTTCACTGAAGCTTTCTTT	CASSYRDRFFTEAFF
TRBV6-1	NA	NA	TRBJ1-4	TGTGCCAGCAGTATAAAGCTTGCAACTAATGAAAAACTGTTTTTT	CASSIKLATNEKLFF
TRBV2	once	NA	TRBJ1-6	TGTGCCGGGGGCTCAGGAAATTCACCCCTCCACTTT	CAGGSGNSPLHF
TRBV2	NA	TRBD1	TRBJ1-1	TGTGCCAGCAATTCGATTAACAGGGGCGGAGGTACTGAAGCTTTCTTT	CASNSINRGGGTEAFF
TRBV7-9	NA	NA	TRBJ2-5	TGTGCCAGCAGCCGGGATCAAGAGACCCAGTACTTC	CASSRDQETQYF
TRBV28	few	NA	TRBJ1-1	TGTGCCAGCAGTTTGCAGCAGGGCCAGAACACTGAAGCTTTCTTT	CASSLQQGQNTEAFF
TRBV28	NA	NA	TRBJ1-1	TGTGCCAGCAGTAGGGCCGACACTGAAGCTTTCTTT	CASSRADTEAFF
TRBV19	NA	NA	TRBJ1-5	TGTGCCAGTAGCGTATGGGATAGCAATCAGCCCCAGCATTTT	CASSVWDSNQPQHF
TRBV5-1	NA	NA	TRBJ2-7	TGCGCCAGCAGCTTGGACACCCGCCTCGAGCAGTACTTC	CASSLDTRLEQYF
TRBV19	NA	NA	TRBJ1-5	TGTGCCAGCCGAGAGGGGCTTGGACAGCCCCAGCATTTT	CASREGLGQPQHF
TRBV28	NA	TRBD1	TRBJ2-7	TGTGCCAGCAGGACTACAGGGGGCAAGCAGTACTTC	CASRTTGGKQYF
TRBV7-3	NA	NA	TRBJ2-5	TGTGCCAGCATCAGAACAGCCAAAGAGACCCAGTACTTC	CASIRTAKETQYF
TRBV4-2	NA	TRBD2	TRBJ2-7	TGTGCCAGCAGCCCGGGACTAGCGGGGGGTTCTAATTTCTTC	CASSPGLAGGSNFF
TRBV4-2	NA	TRBD2	TRBJ2-2	TGTGCCAGCAGCCAAGACCCTCGGGGGGACGGAGACACCGGGGAGCTGTTTTTT	CASSQDPRGDGDTGELFF
TRBV6-5	NA	NA	TRBJ2-7	TGTGCCAGCAGCCCCTCCAACCCGGGGAGGGAGCAGTACTTC	CASSPSNPGREQYF
TRBV5-6	NA	NA	TRBJ2-1	TGTGCCAGCAGCTTGGCTGGTGAGCAGTTCTTC	CASSLAGEQFF
TRBV18	few	TRBD1	TRBJ1-2	TGTGCCAGCTCGCGGACAGGGAGCGTTTATGGCTACACCTTC	CASSRTGSVYGYTF
TRBV19	medium-sized	NA	TRBJ1-2	TGTGCCAGTAGCCCCCCGCAGGGGACCTATGGCTACACCTTC	CASSPPQGTYGYTF
TRBV4-1	NA	NA	TRBJ1-1	TGCGCCAGCAGCCAAGATTTGCGGGGTACACGAAACACTGAAGCTTTCTTT	CASSQDLRGTRNTEAFF
TRBV13	NA	TRBD1	TRBJ2-5	TGTGCCAGCAGTTACGGGGACAGAAGAGAGACCCAGTACTTC	CASSYGDRRETQYF